The present TCR beta chain was sequenced within a study of blood T cell repertoires in COVID-19. About the study: There were acute and convalescent COVID-19 samples, and they came from the United States, Italy and Spain. The analysed material was cDNA or gDNA that came from T cells, B-cell-depleted T cells, or PBMCs.

Sequencing used immunoSEQ multiplex PCR; TCRdb keeps in-frame clones, though not all of them. The sample records just under 45,000 clones, 84% being singletons. The V gene lost 5 bases and the J gene lost 0 bases, with 12 bases spanning the gap. The CDR3 totals 15 residues. CDR1 is KGHSH and CDR2 is LQKENI in the germline V gene. This TCR came from a human donor in a cohort sampled during active COVID-19. Sequenced input: peripheral blood. The V and J genes are TRBV18 and TRBJ2-3, with D possibly being TRBD2 (6 bases). CDR3: CASSGGTASTDTQYF. The CDR3 bases are TGTGCCAGCTCAGGAGGGACGGCTAGCACAGATACGCAGTATTTT.